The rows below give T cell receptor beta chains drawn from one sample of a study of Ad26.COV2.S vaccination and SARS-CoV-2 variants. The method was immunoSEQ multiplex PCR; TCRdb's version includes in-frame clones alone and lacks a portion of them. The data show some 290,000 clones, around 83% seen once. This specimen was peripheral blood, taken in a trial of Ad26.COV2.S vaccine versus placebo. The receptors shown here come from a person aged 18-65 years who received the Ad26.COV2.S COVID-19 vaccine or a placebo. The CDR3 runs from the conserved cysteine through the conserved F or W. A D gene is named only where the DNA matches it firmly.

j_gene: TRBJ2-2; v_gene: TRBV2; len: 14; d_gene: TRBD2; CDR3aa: CARGDGGKTGELFF; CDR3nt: TGTGCCCGCGGGGACGGGGGGAAAACCGGGGAGCTGTTTTTT
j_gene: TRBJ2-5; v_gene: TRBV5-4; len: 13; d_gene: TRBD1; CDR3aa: CASSGGQGDLRYF; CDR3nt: TGTGCCAGCAGCGGGGGACAGGGCGACCTGAGGTACTTC
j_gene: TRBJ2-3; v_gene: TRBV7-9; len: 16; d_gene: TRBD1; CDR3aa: CASSLVGTGFTDTQYF; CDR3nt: TGTGCCAGCAGCTTAGTTGGGACAGGCTTCACAGATACGCAGTATTTT
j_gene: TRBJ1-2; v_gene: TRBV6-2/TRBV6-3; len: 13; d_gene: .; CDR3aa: CASSRAGLSGYTF; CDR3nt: TGTGCCAGCAGTAGAGCAGGCTTGAGTGGCTACACCTTC
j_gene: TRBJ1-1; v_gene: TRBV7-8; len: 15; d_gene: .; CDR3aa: CASSLGGKPNTEAFF; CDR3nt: TGTGCCAGCAGCTTAGGAGGCAAACCGAACACTGAAGCTTTCTTT
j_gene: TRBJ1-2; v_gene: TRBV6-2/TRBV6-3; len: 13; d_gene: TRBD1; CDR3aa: CASSYTGAYGYTF; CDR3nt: TGTGCCAGCAGTTATACAGGGGCCTATGGCTACACCTTC
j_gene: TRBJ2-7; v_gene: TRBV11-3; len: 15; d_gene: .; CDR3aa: CASSRSRGVPVEQYF; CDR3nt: TGTGCCAGCAGTCGCTCGCGGGGTGTACCGGTCGAGCAGTACTTC
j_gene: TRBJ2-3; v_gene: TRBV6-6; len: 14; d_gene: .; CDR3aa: CASSYPGVTDTQYF; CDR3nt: TGTGCCAGCAGTTACCCGGGTGTCACAGATACGCAGTATTTT
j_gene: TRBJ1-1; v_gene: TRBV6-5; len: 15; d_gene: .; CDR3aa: CASSSWFGRIPEAFF; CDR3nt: TGTGCCAGCAGTTCCTGGTTTGGTCGGATACCTGAAGCTTTCTTT
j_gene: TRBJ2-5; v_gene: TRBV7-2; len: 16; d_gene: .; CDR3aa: CASSYQPGPPKETQYF; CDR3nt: TGTGCCAGCAGCTACCAACCCGGTCCCCCTAAAGAGACCCAGTACTTC
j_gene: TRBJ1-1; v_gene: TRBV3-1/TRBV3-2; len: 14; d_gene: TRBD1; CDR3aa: CASIRQGLGTEAFF; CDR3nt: TGTGCCAGCATCAGACAGGGGCTTGGGACTGAAGCTTTCTTT
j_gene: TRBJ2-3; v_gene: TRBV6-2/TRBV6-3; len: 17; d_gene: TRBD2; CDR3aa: CASSLLSTSGRGSGQYF; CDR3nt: TGTGCCAGCAGTTTACTCTCGACTAGCGGGAGAGGATCAGGGCAGTATTTT
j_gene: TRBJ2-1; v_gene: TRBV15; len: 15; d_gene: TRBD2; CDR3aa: CATSRAGGSYNEQFF; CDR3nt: TGTGCCACCAGCAGAGCGGGGGGTTCCTACAATGAGCAGTTCTTC